This TCR beta chain derives from a study of blood T cells in healthy people across ages. Study results and limitations: It was not possible, with unsorted PBMCs, to conclusively compare naive and antigen-experienced cells. There were more naive CD4+ cells and higher diversity in long-lived donors than in aged donors.

Combining a sample-barcoded 5' primer with a J-beta primer mix, a second PCR ran for roughly 6 to 11 cycles. Each CDR3 protein is one row after TCRdb ran MiXCR on the 5' RACE reads. The sample has some 1 million distinct CDR3 sequences; around 43% are singletons. The draw of peripheral blood yielded ten milliliters from each donor. PBMCs, at least 6.5 million per sample, were isolated. In germline, CDR1 is DFQATT, CDR2 SNEGSKA (reference sequence). The CDR3 consists of 13 residues. V was trimmed by 6 bases and J by 1 base, leaving 10 bases between them. This clonotype was picked up many times. Its antigen is undetermined.

This receptor was taken from a woman between 55 and 75 years old in good health. The sample taken for sequencing was blood. J is TRBJ2-1 and V is TRBV20-1, with D unresolved. The DNA of the CDR3 is TGCAGTGCCACCCAGACTTCCTACAATGAGCAGTTCTTC. Encoded protein: CSATQTSYNEQFF.